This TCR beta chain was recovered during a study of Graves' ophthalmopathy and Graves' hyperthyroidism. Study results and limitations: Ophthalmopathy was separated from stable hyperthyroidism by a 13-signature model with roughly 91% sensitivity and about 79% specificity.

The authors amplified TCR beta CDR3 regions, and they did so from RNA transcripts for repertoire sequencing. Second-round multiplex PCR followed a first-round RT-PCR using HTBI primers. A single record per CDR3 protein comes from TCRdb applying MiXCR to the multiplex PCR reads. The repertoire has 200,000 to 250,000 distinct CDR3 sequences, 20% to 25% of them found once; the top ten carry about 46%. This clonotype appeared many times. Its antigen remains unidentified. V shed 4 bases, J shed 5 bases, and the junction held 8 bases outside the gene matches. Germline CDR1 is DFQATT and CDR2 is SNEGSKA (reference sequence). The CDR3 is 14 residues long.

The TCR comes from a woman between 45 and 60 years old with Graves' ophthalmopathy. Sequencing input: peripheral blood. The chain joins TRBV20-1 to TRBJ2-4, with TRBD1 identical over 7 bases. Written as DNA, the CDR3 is TGCAGTGCTATGAACCCAGGGACAGAAAACATTCAGTACTTC. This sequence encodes CSAMNPGTENIQYF.